These 28 T cell receptor beta chains originate from one sample sequenced in a study of a mutant IDH1 vaccine in newly diagnosed glioma. Data came from immunoSEQ multiplex PCR; TCRdb stores just in-frame clones and leaves some out. The sample lists approximately 88,000 clones; about 80% were seen once. Time point of the sample: baseline, week 1 (first vaccination visit). Treatment given: pre-vaccination baseline after standard-of-care therapy. Sample: PBMCs, taken from a glioma patient treated with radiotherapy, temozolomide or both. The receptors here all came from a man in his forties with glioma.

On this clone: At one of its ends the junction is not consistent with the germline gene, which may arise from a read error. The chain carries TRBV2 and TRBJ2-5; D gene unclear. The CDR3 has 11 amino acids. Germline CDR1 reads SNHLY; CDR2 reads FYNNEI. In nucleotides, the CDR3 is TGTGCCAGCAGGGAAGACGCACCCCAGTACTTC. Translation: CASREDAPQYF. Full variable domain (missing parts from reference TRBV2 and TRBJ2-5): EPEVTQTPSHQVTQMGQEVILRCVPISNHLYFYWYRQILGQKVEFLVSFYNNEISEKSEIFDDQFSVERPDGSNFTLKIRSTKLEDSAMYFCASREDAPQYFGPGTRLLVL.

The chain combines TRBV19 with TRBJ2-7; TRBD1 matches 8 bases. Germline V gene lookup returns CDR1 LNHDA and CDR2 SQIVND (reference sequence). The J segment lost 3 bases and the V segment lost 10 bases, leaving 5 bases of the junction unmatched. The length of the CDR3 is 12 residues. Written as DNA, the CDR3 is TGTGCCACCCGGGACAGGTACTACGAGCAGTACTTC. Encoded protein: CATRDRYYEQYF.

The chain uses TRBV29-1 and TRBJ2-5; 9 nucleotides agree with TRBD1. CDR3 length: 15 amino acids. The V gene's germline CDR1 is SQVTM and CDR2 ANQGSEA. V dropped 8 bases and J dropped 0; count of bases not matched to a gene: 10. The CDR3 bases are TGCAGCTCAATTTTAGGACAGGGGTACCAAGAGACCCAGTACTTC. Amino acids: CSSILGQGYQETQYF. Variable domain in full (rest from reference TRBV29-1 and TRBJ2-5): SAVISQKPSRDICQRGTSLTIQCQVDSQVTMMFWYRQQPGQSLTLIATANQGSEATYESGFVIDKFPISRPNLTFSTLTVSNMSPEDSSIYLCSSILGQGYQETQYFGPGTRLLVL.

This clone was picked up a small number of times. CDR3 sequence (DNA): TGTGCTACATCGGCCCGGAGCTCCTACAATGAGCAGTTCTTC. Translation: CATSARSSYNEQFF. The chain combines TRBV7-9 with TRBJ2-1; no firm D call. Germline V gene lookup returns CDR1 SEHNR and CDR2 FQNEAQ (reference sequence). This CDR3 has 14 amino acids. Together with reference TRBV7-9 and TRBJ2-1, the CDR3 gives the full variable domain: DTGVSQNPRHKITKRGQNVTFRCDPISEHNRLYWYRQTLGQGPEFLTYFQNEAQLEKSRLLSDRFSAERPKGSFSTLEIQRTEQGDSAMYLCATSARSSYNEQFFGPGTRLTVL.

This clone has a single count. This sequence joins TRBV18 and TRBJ1-4, with 9 bases matching TRBD1. CDR3 size: 16 residues. Germline loops: CDR1 KGHSH, CDR2 LQKENI. After removal of 4 bases from V and 5 bases from J, the junction contained 8 bases not matched to a gene. The CDR3 loop reads CASSQNRGQWNEKLFF. The CDR3 bases are TGTGCCAGCTCACAGAACAGGGGGCAGTGGAATGAAAAACTGTTTTTT.

The rearrangement uses TRBV10-2 and TRBJ2-3; TRBD2 might be the D (5 bases). Per germline, CDR1 WSHSY and CDR2 SAAADI. Deletions cut 10 bases from V and 4 bases from J, with 12 bases between. This CDR3 region has 12 residues. The CDR3 loop reads CATRGVPDTQYF. CDR3 nucleotides: TGCGCCACCCGGGGTGTCCCAGATACGCAGTATTTT.

The genes are TRBV13 and TRBJ2-7; 14 bases match TRBD2. The CDR3 has 16 residues. Trimming removed 3 bases from V and 7 bases from J; junction bases left unmatched: 8. Germline CDR1 is PRHDT and CDR2 is FYEKMQ (reference sequence). The CDR3 DNA reads TGTGCCAGCAGCTTGTCCTCGGGACTAGCGGGAGTAGAGCAGTACTTC. Residues: CASSLSSGLAGVEQYF.

V is TRBV25-1 and J is TRBJ1-5; D is possibly TRBD1 (6 bases). The CDR3 runs 13 residues. V lost 10 bases and J 6 bases, leaving 16 bases between the germline ends. Germline V gives CDR1 MGHDK, CDR2 SYGVNS. In DNA, the CDR3 is TGTGCCACGGAAGGGGGGGCCGGTCAGCCCCAGCATTTT. It translates to CATEGGAGQPQHF.

The chain has TRBV5-1 and TRBJ2-3; 7 bases align to TRBD1. Germline CDR1 reads SGHRS; CDR2 reads YFSETQ. With V trimmed by 1 base and J by 10 bases, 6 bases remained unmatched. This CDR3 has 13 residues. Here the CDR3 reads CASSLYTGVAQYF. The CDR3 coding sequence is TGCGCCAGCAGCTTGTACACAGGGGTTGCGCAGTATTTT.

The chain uses TRBV5-1 and TRBJ1-4; D may be TRBD1 (5 bases). CDR3 length: 15 amino acids. Trimming left V 1 base short and J 2 bases short, with 9 bases between. CDR1 and CDR2 from the germline V gene are SGHRS and YFSETQ. The CDR3 DNA sequence: TGCGCCAGCAGCTTGAATGGGGGGACTAATGAAAAACTGTTTTTT. It is translated as CASSLNGGTNEKLFF.

The chain links TRBV9 to TRBJ2-2; TRBD1 or TRBD2 may be the D gene (5 bases each). The length of the CDR3 is 17 residues. The V gene lost 0 bases and the J gene lost 4 bases, with 16 bases spanning the gap. CDR1 and CDR2 (germline): SGDLS, YYNGEE. CDR3 protein: CASSVDPKGRPTGELFF. In nucleotides, the CDR3 is TGTGCCAGCAGCGTAGATCCAAAGGGACGGCCCACCGGGGAGCTGTTTTTT.

This clone turned up a few times. The rearrangement links TRBV4-2 to TRBJ2-2; D is ambiguous. The V and J ends lost 4 bases and 2 bases respectively, with 8 bases between them. The CDR3 is 14 amino acids. The germline gives CDR1 LGHNA, CDR2 YNFKEQ. The CDR3 bases are TGTGCCAGCAGCCCGGAAGTAAACACCGGGGAGCTGTTTTTT. This sequence encodes CASSPEVNTGELFF.

This rearrangement joins TRBV29-1 to TRBJ2-1, with D possibly being TRBD1 or TRBD2 (5 bases each). There are 14 residues in the CDR3. V dropped 3 bases and J dropped 6 bases, with 15 bases sitting between them. Germline CDR1 reads SQVTM; CDR2 reads ANQGSEA. The CDR3 protein is CSVDSQGAINEQFF. The CDR3 DNA is TGCAGCGTTGACAGTCAGGGAGCAATCAATGAGCAGTTCTTC.

This clone was seen a handful of times. The J gene is TRBJ1-6, the V gene TRBV19; TRBD1 agrees at 9 bases. J lost 5 bases, V lost 6 bases, and 8 bases had no gene match. The CDR3 has 16 amino acids. The germline V gene encodes CDR1 LNHDA and CDR2 SQIVND (reference sequence). The CDR3 here is CASSRVQGADNSPLHF. The CDR3 nucleotides are TGTGCCAGTAGCAGGGTACAGGGGGCGGATAATTCACCCCTCCACTTT.

A few counts support this clone. V is TRBV20-1 and J is TRBJ1-1; the D is unclear. The germline gives CDR1 DFQATT, CDR2 SNEGSKA (reference sequence). The CDR3 has 11 amino acids. The V and J ends lost 4 bases and 0 bases respectively, with 3 bases between them. The CDR3 DNA reads as TGCAGTGCTATTTTGAACACTGAAGCTTTCTTT. It is translated as CSAILNTEAFF.

This chain connects TRBV19 to TRBJ2-1, with 9 nucleotides matching TRBD2. Trimming cost V 5 bases and J 5 bases; bases outside gene matches: 10. This CDR3 region has 16 residues. Germline V gives CDR1 LNHDA, CDR2 SQIVND (reference sequence). The CDR3 protein is CASSLPFVAGDNEQFF. For the CDR3, the DNA is TGTGCCAGTAGTCTTCCCTTCGTAGCGGGGGACAATGAGCAGTTCTTC.

In its sample, this clone was seen a few times. The chain has TRBV19 and TRBJ1-1; D not certain. CDR1 is LNHDA and CDR2 is SQIVND in the germline V gene (reference sequence). This CDR3 has 14 residues. Deletions cut 3 bases from V and 4 bases from J, with 12 bases between. In DNA form, the CDR3 reads TGTGCCAGTAGTATCGGGCTGTCGAGCACTGAAGCTTTCTTT. Translated: CASSIGLSSTEAFF.

This sequence joins TRBV6-1 and TRBJ2-1; TRBD2 agrees at 10 bases. The trim removed 7 bases at V and 8 bases at J, leaving 11 bases unmatched. The germline V gene has CDR1 MNHNS and CDR2 SASEGT. This CDR3 spans 15 amino acids. Written as DNA, the CDR3 is TGTGCCAGCAAGGAAGAGCGGGGGGGCCTCTATGAGCAGTTCTTC. Its translation is CASKEERGGLYEQFF.

V gene TRBV27 combines with J gene TRBJ2-1; 8 positions match TRBD2. The CDR3 spans 15 residues. Germline V CDR1 and CDR2: MNHEY, SMNVEV (reference sequence). The junction had 5 bases not matched to a gene; V was cut back by 4 bases and J by 3 bases. The DNA of the CDR3 is TGTGCCAGCAGTTACGGGGGGGCCCTCTACAATGAGCAGTTCTTC. It is translated as CASSYGGALYNEQFF.

The rearrangement uses TRBV19 and TRBJ1-5, with D possibly TRBD1 on 6 matching bases. V lost 7 bases and J 6 bases, leaving 19 bases between the germline ends. The CDR3 has 15 amino acids. The germline CDR1 and CDR2 sequences are LNHDA and SQIVND (reference sequence). The CDR3 nucleotides read TGTGCCAGTACCCTGGGGGGGCTGAAAGGTCAGCCCCAGCATTTT. Its translation is CASTLGGLKGQPQHF.

The chain links TRBV30 to TRBJ2-7; D unclear. The CDR3 totals 12 residues. With 1 base removed from V and 6 bases from J, the gap between germline ends came to 10 bases. Germline lookup yields CDR1 GTSNPN and CDR2 SVGIG (reference sequence). For the CDR3, the DNA is TGTGCCTGGAGTGGGGGAACATTCGAGCAGTACTTC. Protein: CAWSGGTFEQYF.

This clone showed up just a few times. The chain has TRBV9 and TRBJ2-3; no reliable D call. The CDR3 has 16 residues. V lost 1 base and J 0 bases, leaving 12 bases between the germline ends. The V gene's germline CDR1 is SGDLS and CDR2 YYNGEE. CDR3 sequence (DNA): TGTGCCAGCAGCGTAACGGGCAGAACGAGCACAGATACGCAGTATTTT. Residues: CASSVTGRTSTDTQYF.

This clone turned up a few times. The CDR3 sequence is CASSLNRDTMNTEAFF. The CDR3 DNA reads TGTGCCAGCAGTTTAAATCGGGACACTATGAACACTGAAGCTTTCTTT. The chain combines TRBV28 with TRBJ1-1; perhaps TRBD1 as D (6 bases). CDR1 MDHEN and CDR2 SYDVKM come from the germline V gene. This CDR3 is 16 amino acids long. Trimming took off 2 bases at V and 0 bases at J, with 13 bases between the two ends.

The rearrangement links TRBV15 to TRBJ1-1, with D possibly TRBD1 on 5 matching bases. The CDR3 covers 13 residues. The germline CDR1 and CDR2 sequences are LNHNV and YYDKDF (reference sequence). V was trimmed by 6 bases and J by 8 bases, leaving 16 bases between them. CDR3 sequence (DNA): TGTGCCACCAGTGTTGGGACCGCTTCAGAAGCTTTCTTT. This gives the protein CATSVGTASEAFF.

The rearrangement joins TRBV2 to TRBJ1-6, with 8 bases identical to TRBD1. CDR1 and CDR2 from the germline V gene are SNHLY and FYNNEI. J was trimmed by 9 bases and V by 5 bases; bases with no gene match: 12. The CDR3 is made up of 16 amino acids. The CDR3 nucleotides read TGTGCCAGCAGTCGGGGCAGGGGGCGCGGTGTTTCACCCCTCCACTTT. This sequence encodes CASSRGRGRGVSPLHF. Drawing the rest from reference TRBV2 and TRBJ1-6, the complete variable domain is EPEVTQTPSHQVTQMGQEVILRCVPISNHLYFYWYRQILGQKVEFLVSFYNNEISEKSEIFDDQFSVERPDGSNFTLKIRSTKLEDSAMYFCASSRGRGRGVSPLHFGNGTRLTVT.

As for this clone: At one end the junction does not follow the germline gene, possibly because of a read error. The chain couples TRBV5-4 to TRBJ2-1, with TRBD1 as a possible D gene (6 bases). CDR1 is SGHNT and CDR2 is YYREEE in the germline V gene (reference sequence). The CDR3 has 11 amino acids. In DNA form, the CDR3 reads TGTGCCAGCAGCTTGTTAGGGGGTACGATCTTC. The encoded protein is CASSLLGGTIF.

The CDR3 region is CASSSHTNTEAFF. The CDR3 nucleotides are TGCGCCAGCAGCTCCCACACAAACACTGAAGCTTTCTTT. The rearrangement links TRBV5-1 to TRBJ1-1; no definite D call. The CDR3 loop spans 13 amino acids. Germline-derived CDR1 and CDR2 are SGHRS and YFSETQ. Trimming removed 3 bases at V and 2 bases at J, with 8 bases between.

The rearrangement joins TRBV7-6 to TRBJ2-7; D not resolved. This CDR3 contains 13 residues. V lost 1 base, J lost 6 bases, and 10 bases lay in between. Germline CDR1 and CDR2: SGHVS and FNYEAQ. The CDR3 sequence: CASSLGDLGEQYF. CDR3 nucleotides: TGTGCCAGCAGCTTAGGGGATTTAGGCGAGCAGTACTTC.